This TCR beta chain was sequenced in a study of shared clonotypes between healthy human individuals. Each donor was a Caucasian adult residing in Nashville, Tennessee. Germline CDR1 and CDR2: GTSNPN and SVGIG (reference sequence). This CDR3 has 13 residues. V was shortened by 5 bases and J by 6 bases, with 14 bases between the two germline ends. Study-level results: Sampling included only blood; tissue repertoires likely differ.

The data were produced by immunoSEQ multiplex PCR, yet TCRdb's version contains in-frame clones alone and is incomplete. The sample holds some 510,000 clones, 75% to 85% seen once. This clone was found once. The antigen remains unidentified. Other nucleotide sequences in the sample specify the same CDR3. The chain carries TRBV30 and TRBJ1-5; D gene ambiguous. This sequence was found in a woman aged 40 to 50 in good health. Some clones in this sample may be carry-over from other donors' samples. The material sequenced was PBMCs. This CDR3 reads CAWGLGSGQPQHF. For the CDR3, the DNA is TGTGCCTGGGGACTTGGTAGCGGTCAGCCCCAGCATTTT.